Below, 19 T cell receptor beta chains from the same sample are listed, as sequenced in a study of blood T cell repertoires in COVID-19. Sequencing used immunoSEQ multiplex PCR; TCRdb keeps in-frame clones, though not all of them. The sample holds tens of thousands of clones, approximately 85% seen once. Sequencing used peripheral blood. These receptors were collected from a man in his 70s with acute or convalescent COVID-19.

V usage is TRBV28 and J usage is TRBJ1-1, with TRBD1 matching 10 bases. The CDR3 sequence is 14 residues long. The germline CDR1 and CDR2 sequences are MDHEN and SYDVKM. V lost 6 bases to trimming and J lost 3 bases; unmatched junction nucleotides: 4. The CDR3 region is CASRTGQGDTEAFF. Written as DNA, the CDR3 is TGTGCCAGCAGAACAGGACAGGGGGACACTGAAGCTTTCTTT.

The chain uses TRBV5-4 and TRBJ2-5; D possibly corresponds to TRBD2 (7 bases). CDR3 length: 15 residues. Germline V lookup: CDR1 SGHNT, CDR2 YYREEE (reference sequence). The ends were cut back, 4 bases at V and 2 bases at J, with 15 bases in the middle. In DNA form, the CDR3 reads TGTGCCAGCAGCAGAAAGGGGGGGAAACAAGAGACCCAGTACTTC. Translation: CASSRKGGKQETQYF.

This clone was counted once. This chain uses TRBV5-4 with TRBJ2-4; D is perhaps TRBD1 (7 bases). Trimming pared 4 bases from V and 5 bases from J, leaving 16 bases between. The germline V gene has CDR1 SGHNT and CDR2 YYREEE (reference sequence). The CDR3 runs to 15 residues. The CDR3 spells CASSGGGQSENIQYF. Written as DNA, the CDR3 is TGTGCCAGCAGCGGAGGGGGCCAGAGCGAAAACATTCAGTACTTC.

The genes are TRBV4-1 and TRBJ2-5, with a tentative D call TRBD2 (6 bases). Germline V lookup: CDR1 MGHRA, CDR2 YSYEKL. Trimming left V 3 bases short and J 1 base short, with 21 bases between. The CDR3 covers 18 residues. The CDR3 region is CASSQKTGTAGFQETQYF. The CDR3 bases are TGCGCCAGCAGCCAGAAAACCGGGACTGCTGGCTTCCAAGAGACCCAGTACTTC.

The chain recombines TRBV2 with TRBJ1-5, with TRBD1 as a possible D gene (6 bases). Deletions cut 5 bases from V and 3 bases from J, with 14 bases between. CDR1 is SNHLY and CDR2 is FYNNEI in the germline V gene. The CDR3 length is 15 residues. CDR3 protein: CASSKDRDLNQPQHF. The CDR3 DNA follows: TGTGCCAGCAGTAAGGACAGAGACCTCAATCAGCCCCAGCATTTT.

The chain has TRBV15 and TRBJ1-3, with 7 bases matching TRBD1. Germline V lookup: CDR1 LNHNV, CDR2 YYDKDF (reference sequence). The J segment lost 0 bases and the V segment lost 3 bases, leaving 2 bases of the junction unmatched. The CDR3 runs to 15 residues. The DNA of the CDR3 is TGTGCCACCAGCAGGGACAGGTACTCTGGAAACACCATATATTTT. Translation gives CATSRDRYSGNTIYF.

There are a few counts of this clone. The chain joins TRBV6-6 to TRBJ1-6; 7 bases are shared with TRBD1. CDR1 and CDR2 from the germline V gene are MNHNY and SVGAGI (reference sequence). The length of the CDR3 is 16 residues. V gave up 5 bases and J gave up 9 bases; unmatched junction bases: 13. The CDR3 region is CASSQTGSGNFSPLHF. The CDR3 DNA reads as TGTGCCAGCAGTCAGACAGGGTCGGGGAACTTTTCACCCCTCCACTTT.

V usage is TRBV4-3 and J usage is TRBJ2-2, with TRBD1 matching 8 bases. Germline CDR1 LGHNA, CDR2 YSLEER. V dropped 0 bases and J dropped 7; count of bases not matched to a gene: 4. The CDR3 runs 15 residues. For the CDR3, the DNA is TGCGCCAGCAGCCAAGACTCAGGGGGCAGCGGGGAGCTGTTTTTT. Amino acids: CASSQDSGGSGELFF.

The rearrangement links TRBV19 to TRBJ1-3, with D unclear. V shed 7 bases and J shed 1 base, with 14 bases lying between them. The CDR3 has 15 residues. The germline V gene encodes CDR1 LNHDA and CDR2 SQIVND (reference sequence). CDR3 sequence reads: CASKPPGSSGNTIYF. Written as DNA, the CDR3 is TGTGCCAGTAAACCCCCGGGATCTTCTGGAAACACCATATATTTT.

This sequence joins TRBV18 and TRBJ2-2, with 7 nucleotides matching TRBD1. The CDR3 extends over 16 amino acids. The V segment lost 3 bases and the J segment 0 bases; nucleotides outside the gene matches: 4. Per the germline V gene, CDR1 is KGHSH and CDR2 is LQKENI. In DNA form, the CDR3 reads TGTGCCAGCTCACCCCTGACAGGGTCGAACACCGGGGAGCTGTTTTTT. This translates into CASSPLTGSNTGELFF.

This chain joins TRBV7-2 and TRBJ2-2, with 7 bases that match TRBD1. The CDR3 has 16 residues. With V trimmed by 5 bases and J by 5 bases, 11 bases remained unmatched. CDR1 is SGHTA and CDR2 is FQGNSA in the germline V gene. DNA of the CDR3: TGTGCCAGCAGCACTTTAAGGGGGCGGTGGACCGGGGAGCTGTTTTTT. Translated: CASSTLRGRWTGELFF. The full variable domain, rest sourced from reference TRBV7-2 and TRBJ2-2, is GAGVSQSPSNKVTEKGKDVELRCDPISGHTALYWYRQSLGQGLEFLIYFQGNSAPDKSGLPSDRFSAERTGGSVSTLTIQRTQQEDSAVYLCASSTLRGRWTGELFFGEGSRLTVL.

The chain combines TRBV7-3 with TRBJ1-2; 8 nucleotides align to TRBD1. CDR1 and CDR2 from the germline V gene are SGHTA and FQGTGA. The ends lost 4 bases at V and 7 bases at J; junction bases unmatched: 14. CDR3 size: 16 residues. CDR3 region: CASSSDPQGAVGGYTF. The DNA for the CDR3 is TGTGCCAGCAGCTCAGATCCCCAGGGGGCGGTTGGTGGCTACACCTTC.

This chain uses TRBV5-1 with TRBJ1-1; TRBD1 matches 7 bases. V shed 4 bases and J 4 bases; nucleotides not matched to a gene: 13. The CDR3 loop spans 16 amino acids. Per germline, CDR1 SGHRS and CDR2 YFSETQ. DNA of the CDR3: TGCGCCAGCAGCCAGCAATCGACAGGGCAGGGCACTGAAGCTTTCTTT. Translated: CASSQQSTGQGTEAFF.

This chain connects TRBV18 to TRBJ2-6; 10 bases are shared with TRBD1. V gave up 3 bases and J gave up 4 bases; unmatched junction bases: 6. CDR1 is KGHSH, CDR2 LQKENI, per germline. The CDR3 has 17 residues. The CDR3 here is CASSPGTGANGANVLTF. CDR3 coding DNA: TGTGCCAGCTCACCCGGGACAGGGGCGAACGGGGCCAACGTCCTGACTTTC.

This chain connects TRBV14 to TRBJ1-3, with 9 bases that match TRBD1. From germline, CDR1 is SGHDN and CDR2 FVKESK. The CDR3 sequence is 15 residues long. V shed 4 bases and J 4 bases; nucleotides not matched to a gene: 5. The CDR3 nucleotides read TGTGCCAGCAGCCCAGGGACAGGGAGAGGAAACACCATATATTTT. Translating it yields CASSPGTGRGNTIYF.

The chain combines TRBV28 with TRBJ1-2; D is undetermined. The CDR3 sequence is 12 residues long. Deletions cut 2 bases from V and 8 bases from J, with 9 bases between. From germline, CDR1 is MDHEN and CDR2 SYDVKM. CDR3 sequence reads: CASSLGPRGYTF. The CDR3 DNA sequence: TGTGCCAGCAGTTTAGGGCCCCGGGGCTACACCTTC.

V gene TRBV11-2 combines with J gene TRBJ2-1; 11 nucleotides match TRBD2. The germline V gene has CDR1 SGHAT and CDR2 FQNNGV. With 1 base clipped from V and 8 bases from J, the junction kept 7 bases outside the gene matches. The CDR3 sequence is 16 residues long. CDR3 protein: CASSLVIAGGSYEQFF. The CDR3 DNA sequence: TGTGCCAGCAGCTTAGTTATAGCGGGGGGGTCCTATGAGCAGTTCTTC.

This clone was seen a single time. The same CDR3 is also encoded by other DNA sequences in this sample. The V and J genes are TRBV19 and TRBJ1-5, with a possible D match to TRBD1 (5 bases). V lost 3 bases, J lost 7 bases, and 13 bases lay in between. The CDR3 sequence is 14 residues long. Looked up from germline, CDR1 is LNHDA and CDR2 is SQIVND (reference sequence). CDR3: CASSIGGGGQPQHF. The CDR3 DNA sequence: TGTGCCAGTAGTATCGGGGGAGGAGGCCAGCCCCAGCATTTT.

The genes are TRBV5-5 and TRBJ2-3; 15 positions agree with TRBD2. The CDR3 is 18 amino acids. J was trimmed by 2 bases and V by 4 bases; bases with no gene match: 8. From germline, CDR1 is SGHKS and CDR2 YYEKEE (reference sequence). CDR3 nucleotides: TGTGCCAGCAGCGCATCGGGACTAGCGGGAGGCCCCACAGATACGCAGTATTTT. Its translation is CASSASGLAGGPTDTQYF.